This TCR beta chain was identified during a study of blood T cell repertoires in COVID-19. In the study overall: COVID-19 samples from acute and convalescent phases originated in the United States, Italy and Spain. T cells, B-cell-depleted T cells, or PBMCs provided the cDNA or gDNA that served as material.

CDR3 size: 10 residues. Trimming removed 6 bases from V and 9 bases from J, with 6 bases in between. The V gene's germline CDR1 is MNHEY and CDR2 SVGAGI. As handled by the study authors: From reference gene primer amplification, estimates of nucleated cell counts were derived. Using immunoSEQ multiplex PCR, the repertoire was profiled, and TCRdb retains in-frame clones only, with some absent. The V and J calls and clone size are taken from that table; D and trimming were inferred from the DNA. The profile shows about 69,000 clones, nearly 90% of them singletons. The origin of this receptor is a man between 45 and 60 years old with acute or convalescent COVID-19. J is TRBJ2-1 and V is TRBV6-5; D is perhaps TRBD1 (5 bases). What was sequenced was peripheral blood. The CDR3 reads CASSQGEQFF. The DNA of the CDR3 is TGTGCCAGCAGCCAGGGTGAGCAGTTCTTC.